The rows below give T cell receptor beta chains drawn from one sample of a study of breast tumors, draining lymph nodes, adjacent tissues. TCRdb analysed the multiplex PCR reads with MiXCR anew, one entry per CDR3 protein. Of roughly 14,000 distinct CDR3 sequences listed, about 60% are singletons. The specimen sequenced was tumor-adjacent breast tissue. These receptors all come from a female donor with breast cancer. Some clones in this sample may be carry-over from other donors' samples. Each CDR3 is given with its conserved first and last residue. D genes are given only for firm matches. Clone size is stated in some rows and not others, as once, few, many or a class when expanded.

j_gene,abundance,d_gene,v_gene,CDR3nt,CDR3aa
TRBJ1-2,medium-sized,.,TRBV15,TGTGCCACCAGCAGGAGTTCCTATGGCTACACCTTC,CATSRSSYGYTF
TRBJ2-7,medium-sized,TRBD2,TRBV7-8,TGTGCCAGCAGCTATATAGCGGGACCCTCCTACGAGCAGTACTTC,CASSYIAGPSYEQYF
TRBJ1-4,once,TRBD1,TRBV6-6,TGTGCCAGCAGTCACGGCGGGGGGGACAGGAATGAAAAACTGTTTTTT,CASSHGGGDRNEKLFF
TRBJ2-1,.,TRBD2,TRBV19,TGTGCCAGTAGTATAAGGGCGGGCAGCCTGGGAGGGGATGAGCAGTTCTTC,CASSIRAGSLGGDEQFF
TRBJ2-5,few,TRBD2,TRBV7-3,TGTGCCAGCAGCTTAACCGGGCTCAGCGGGAGGGCCGGGGAGACCCAGTACTTC,CASSLTGLSGRAGETQYF
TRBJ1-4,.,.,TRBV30,TGTGCCTGGACAGACACCCTTGCCAATCTGCCCGAAAAACTGTTTTTT,CAWTDTLANLPEKLFF
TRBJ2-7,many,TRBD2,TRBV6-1,TGTGCAAGCTCTGGTGGGGGAGGGTTCTCCTACGAGCAGTACTTC,CASSGGGGFSYEQYF
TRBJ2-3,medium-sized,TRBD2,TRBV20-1,TGCAGTGCTAGCGGGAGGGCAGATACGCAGTATTTT,CSASGRADTQYF
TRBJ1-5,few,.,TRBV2,TGTGCCAGCAGTCCTACCTTGGGGGAGGTCGTAGAGACCCAGCATTTT,CASSPTLGEVVETQHF
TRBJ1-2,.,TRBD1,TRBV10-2,TGCGCCAGCAGTGAAGGGGGCTCCTATGGCTACACCTTC,CASSEGGSYGYTF
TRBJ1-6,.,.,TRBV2,TGTGCCACCAGGGGCCCAGGCCATTCACCCCTCCACTTT,CATRGPGHSPLHF
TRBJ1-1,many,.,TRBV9,TGTGCCAGCAGCGAAATGACCGGGACGCCAGTCTTT,CASSEMTGTPVF
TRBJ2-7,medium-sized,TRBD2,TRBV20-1,TGCAGTGCTAGAGAAGAAGCGGGGGTCTACGAGCAGTACTTC,CSAREEAGVYEQYF
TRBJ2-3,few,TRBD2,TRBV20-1,TGCAGTGCTAGAGATCTGGCTAGCGGCCCGGGTACGCAGTATTTT,CSARDLASGPGTQYF
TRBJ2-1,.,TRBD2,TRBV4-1,TGCGCCAGCTCCGGACTAGCGGGGGATAAGCAGTTCTTC,CASSGLAGDKQFF
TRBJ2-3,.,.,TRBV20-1,TGCAGTGCTCCTTTGGCGAGCCGAACTTCAGATACGCAGTATTTT,CSAPLASRTSDTQYF
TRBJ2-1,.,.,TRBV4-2,TGTGCCAGCAGCCAGGAAGGGACGGCTTCCTACAATGAGCAGTTCTTC,CASSQEGTASYNEQFF
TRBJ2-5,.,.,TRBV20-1,TGCAGTGCTAAGAGACTAGATCCGGGGACCCAGTACTTC,CSAKRLDPGTQYF